The rows below give T cell receptor beta chains drawn from one sample of a study of blood T cell repertoires in COVID-19. Generated by immunoSEQ multiplex PCR, the TCRdb table keeps only in-frame clones and is missing some. Of 58,000 or so clones in the sample, about 79% are singletons; the top ten hold around 5%. Sequenced: peripheral blood. Receptors originate from a human donor in a cohort sampled during active COVID-19. Each CDR3 is given with its conserved first and last residue. A D gene is named only where the DNA matches it firmly. Some rows have no size entry. The others give once, few or many, or a class for an expanded clone.

J gene,D gene,V gene,clone size,CDR3 protein,CDR3 DNA
TRBJ2-7,NA,TRBV6-5,NA,CASSYSPGHYEQYF,TGTGCCAGCAGTTACTCCCCAGGACACTACGAGCAGTACTTC
TRBJ1-5,TRBD1,TRBV30,NA,CAWSSKTGGRSNQPQHF,TGTGCCTGGAGTTCGAAAACAGGGGGTCGGAGCAATCAGCCCCAGCATTTT
TRBJ1-1,TRBD1,TRBV9,NA,CASSVSTRDRTPTEAFF,TGTGCCAGCAGCGTATCGACTCGGGACAGGACCCCCACTGAAGCTTTCTTT
TRBJ1-1,NA,TRBV6-5,NA,CASSLVKHTEAFF,TGTGCCAGCAGCCTTGTCAAGCACACTGAAGCTTTCTTT
TRBJ2-3,TRBD2,TRBV11-2,NA,CASSPGTSGGYRDTQYF,TGTGCCAGCAGCCCCGGGACTAGCGGGGGGTATCGAGATACGCAGTATTTT
TRBJ2-7,NA,TRBV29-1,NA,CSVSTGEVEQYF,TGCAGCGTTTCCACAGGGGAGGTCGAGCAGTACTTC
TRBJ1-5,NA,TRBV9,NA,CASSTDGSNQPQHF,TGTGCCAGCAGCACTGACGGGAGCAATCAGCCCCAGCATTTT
TRBJ2-7,NA,TRBV5-1,NA,CASSLAGDGYEQYF,TGCGCCAGCAGCTTGGCAGGGGATGGCTACGAGCAGTACTTC
TRBJ2-7,TRBD2,TRBV6-6,NA,CASSYWVGEGREEQYF,TGTGCCAGCAGTTACTGGGTGGGGGAGGGCCGGGAAGAGCAGTACTTC
TRBJ1-1,NA,TRBV6-2/TRBV6-3,NA,CASSYYIEAFF,TGTGCCAGCAGTTACTACATTGAAGCTTTCTTT
TRBJ2-7,TRBD1,TRBV6-2/TRBV6-3,NA,CASSYFGTDGSYEQYF,TGTGCCAGCAGTTACTTTGGGACAGACGGTTCCTACGAGCAGTACTTC
TRBJ1-4,TRBD1,TRBV7-2,NA,CASSQSWDRAQKLFF,TGTGCCAGCAGCCAATCCTGGGACAGGGCTCAAAAACTGTTTTTT
TRBJ2-7,NA,TRBV2,NA,CASHGLSYEQYF,TGTGCCAGCCACGGGTTATCCTACGAGCAGTACTTC
TRBJ2-7,TRBD1,TRBV7-9,few,CASSNSQGANYEQYF,TGTGCCAGCAGCAACTCACAGGGGGCAAACTACGAGCAGTACTTC
TRBJ2-1,NA,TRBV28,NA,CASTVTITDNEQFF,TGTGCCAGCACCGTGACTATCACTGACAATGAGCAGTTCTTC
TRBJ2-1,TRBD2,TRBV11-3,NA,CASSLALAGALWLWFF,TGTGCCAGCAGCTTAGCTCTAGCGGGAGCGCTTTGGCTTTGGTTCTTC
TRBJ1-1,NA,TRBV7-9,many,CASSPILGVTEAFF,TGTGCCAGCAGCCCCATACTAGGCGTAACTGAAGCTTTCTTT
TRBJ1-1,TRBD1,TRBV5-1,NA,CASSTGTALPNTEAFF,TGCGCCAGCAGCACTGGGACAGCCCTACCAAACACTGAAGCTTTCTTT
TRBJ1-3,NA,TRBV14,NA,CASSQDRGDNGATAGNTIYF,TGTGCCAGCAGCCAAGATCGTGGGGACAATGGGGCGACGGCTGGAAACACCATATATTTT
TRBJ2-1,NA,TRBV5-6,NA,CASSLAGVPFF,TGTGCCAGCAGCTTGGCGGGAGTTCCGTTCTTC
TRBJ1-1,TRBD1,TRBV6-5,NA,CASSYLAGGNTEAFF,TGTGCCAGCAGTTACTTGGCAGGGGGGAACACTGAAGCTTTCTTT
TRBJ2-7,NA,TRBV5-4,once,CASSPLGGVDYEQYF,TGTGCCAGCAGCCCTCTAGGTGGTGTGGATTACGAGCAGTACTTC
TRBJ2-7,NA,TRBV18,NA,CASSPPMRIYEQYF,TGTGCCAGCTCACCACCTATGAGGATCTACGAGCAGTACTTC
TRBJ2-7,TRBD2,TRBV4-3,NA,CASSQDSGTTSYEQYF,TGCGCCAGCAGCCAAGATTCCGGGACTACCTCCTACGAGCAGTACTTC
TRBJ1-3,TRBD1,TRBV6-5,NA,CASNPDREQGNTIYF,TGTGCCAGCAATCCTGACAGGGAACAGGGAAACACCATATATTTT
TRBJ2-7,NA,TRBV5-4,NA,CASSLLVGGEQYF,TGTGCCAGCAGCTTGTTGGTGGGAGGAGAGCAGTACTTC
TRBJ2-4,NA,TRBV3-1/TRBV3-2,once,CASSPTKNIQYF,TGTGCCAGCAGCCCCACTAAAAACATTCAGTACTTC
TRBJ1-5,TRBD1,TRBV7-3,few,CASSKDRGQPQHF,TGTGCCAGCAGCAAAGACAGGGGGCAGCCCCAGCATTTT
TRBJ2-5,TRBD2,TRBV28,NA,CASSFRLAGRETQYF,TGTGCCAGCAGTTTTAGACTAGCGGGAAGAGAGACCCAGTACTTC
TRBJ2-3,TRBD1,TRBV7-3,NA,CASRRTGGADTQYF,TGTGCCAGCAGAAGGACAGGGGGCGCAGATACGCAGTATTTT
TRBJ1-5,TRBD1,TRBV28,NA,CASSSNRDRGNQPQHF,TGTGCCAGCAGTTCCAACCGGGACAGGGGCAATCAGCCCCAGCATTTT
TRBJ2-7,NA,TRBV9,NA,CASSGGDNYEQYF,TGTGCCAGCAGCGGAGGGGACAACTACGAGCAGTACTTC
TRBJ2-7,TRBD2,TRBV6-5,NA,CASSYELAGSYEQYF,TGTGCCAGCAGTTACGAGCTAGCGGGCTCCTACGAGCAGTACTTC
TRBJ2-7,NA,TRBV4-1,NA,CASSQDARTEQYF,TGCGCCAGCAGCCAAGATGCTCGTACAGAGCAGTACTTC
TRBJ1-4,NA,TRBV27,NA,CASSLSIGATNEKLFF,TGTGCCAGCAGTTTATCGATCGGAGCAACTAATGAAAAACTGTTTTTT